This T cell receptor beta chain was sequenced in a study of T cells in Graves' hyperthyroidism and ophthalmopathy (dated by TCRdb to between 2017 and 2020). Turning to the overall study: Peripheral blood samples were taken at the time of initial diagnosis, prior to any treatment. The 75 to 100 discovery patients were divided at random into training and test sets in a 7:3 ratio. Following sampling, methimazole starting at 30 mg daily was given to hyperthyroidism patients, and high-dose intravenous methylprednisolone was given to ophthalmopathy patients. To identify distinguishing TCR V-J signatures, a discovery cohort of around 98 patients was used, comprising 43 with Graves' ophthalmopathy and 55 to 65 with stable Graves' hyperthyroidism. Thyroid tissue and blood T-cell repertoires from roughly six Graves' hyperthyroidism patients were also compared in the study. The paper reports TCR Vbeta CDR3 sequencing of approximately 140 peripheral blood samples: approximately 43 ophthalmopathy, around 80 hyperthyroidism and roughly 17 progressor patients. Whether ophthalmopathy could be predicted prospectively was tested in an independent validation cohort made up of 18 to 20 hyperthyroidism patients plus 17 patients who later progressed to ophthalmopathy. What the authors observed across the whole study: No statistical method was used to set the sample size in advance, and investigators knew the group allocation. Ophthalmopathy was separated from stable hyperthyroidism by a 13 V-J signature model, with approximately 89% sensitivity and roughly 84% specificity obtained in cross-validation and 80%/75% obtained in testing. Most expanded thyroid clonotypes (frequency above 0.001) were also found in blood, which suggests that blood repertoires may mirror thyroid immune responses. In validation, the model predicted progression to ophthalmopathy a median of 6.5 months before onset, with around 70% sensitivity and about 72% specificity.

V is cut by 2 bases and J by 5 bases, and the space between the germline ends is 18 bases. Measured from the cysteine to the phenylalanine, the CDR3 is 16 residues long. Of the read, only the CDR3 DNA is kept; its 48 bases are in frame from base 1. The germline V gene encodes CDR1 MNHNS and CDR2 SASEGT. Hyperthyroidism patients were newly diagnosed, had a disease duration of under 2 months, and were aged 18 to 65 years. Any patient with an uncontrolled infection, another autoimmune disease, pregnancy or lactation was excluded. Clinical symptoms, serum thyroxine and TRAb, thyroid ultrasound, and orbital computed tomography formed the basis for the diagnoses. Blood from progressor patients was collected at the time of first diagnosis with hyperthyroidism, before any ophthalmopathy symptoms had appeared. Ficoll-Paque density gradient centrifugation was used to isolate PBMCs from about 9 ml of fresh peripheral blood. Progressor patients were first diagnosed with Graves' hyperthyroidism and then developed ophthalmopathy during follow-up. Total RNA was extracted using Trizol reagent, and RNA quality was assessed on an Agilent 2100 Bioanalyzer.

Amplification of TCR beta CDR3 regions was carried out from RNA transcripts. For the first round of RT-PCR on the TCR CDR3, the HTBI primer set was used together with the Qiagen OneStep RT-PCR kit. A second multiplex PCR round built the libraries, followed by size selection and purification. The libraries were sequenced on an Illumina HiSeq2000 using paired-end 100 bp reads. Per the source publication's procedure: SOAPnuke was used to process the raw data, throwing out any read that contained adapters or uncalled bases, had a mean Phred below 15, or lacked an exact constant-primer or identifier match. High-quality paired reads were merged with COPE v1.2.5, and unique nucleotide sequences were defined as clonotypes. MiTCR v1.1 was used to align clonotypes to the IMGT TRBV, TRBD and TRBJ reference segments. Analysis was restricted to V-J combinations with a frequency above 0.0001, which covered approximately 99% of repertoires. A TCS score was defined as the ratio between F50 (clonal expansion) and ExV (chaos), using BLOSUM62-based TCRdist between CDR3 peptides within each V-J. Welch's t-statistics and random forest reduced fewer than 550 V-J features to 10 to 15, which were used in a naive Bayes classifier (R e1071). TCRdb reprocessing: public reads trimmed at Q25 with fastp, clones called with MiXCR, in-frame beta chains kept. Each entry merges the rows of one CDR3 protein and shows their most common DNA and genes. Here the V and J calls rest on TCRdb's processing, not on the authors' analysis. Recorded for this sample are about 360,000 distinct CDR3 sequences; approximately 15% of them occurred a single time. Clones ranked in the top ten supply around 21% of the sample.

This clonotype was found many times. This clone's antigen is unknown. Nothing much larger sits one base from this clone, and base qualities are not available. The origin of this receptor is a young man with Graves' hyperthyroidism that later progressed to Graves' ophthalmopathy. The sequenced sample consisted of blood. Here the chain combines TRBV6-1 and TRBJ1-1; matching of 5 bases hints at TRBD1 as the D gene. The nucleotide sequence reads TGTGCCAGCAGTGAATATAAGGGGCGGAAGAATACTGAAGCTTTCTTT. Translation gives CASSEYKGRKNTEAFF.